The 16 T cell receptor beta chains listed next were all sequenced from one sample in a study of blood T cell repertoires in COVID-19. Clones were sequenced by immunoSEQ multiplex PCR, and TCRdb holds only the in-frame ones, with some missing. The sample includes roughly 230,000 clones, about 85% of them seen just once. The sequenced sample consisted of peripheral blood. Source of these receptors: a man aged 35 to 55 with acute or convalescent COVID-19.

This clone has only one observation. The chain's CDR3 is CASSASWTGLISPLHF. The CDR3, as DNA: TGTGCCAGCAGCGCCAGTTGGACAGGGCTAATCTCACCCCTCCACTTT. The chain couples TRBV11-1 to TRBJ1-6; TRBD1 matches at 8 bases. CDR1 and CDR2 (germline): SGHAT, FQDESV (reference sequence). The V gene end was trimmed by 5 bases and the J gene end by 10 bases; junction bases not matched to a gene: 13. This CDR3 has 16 residues.

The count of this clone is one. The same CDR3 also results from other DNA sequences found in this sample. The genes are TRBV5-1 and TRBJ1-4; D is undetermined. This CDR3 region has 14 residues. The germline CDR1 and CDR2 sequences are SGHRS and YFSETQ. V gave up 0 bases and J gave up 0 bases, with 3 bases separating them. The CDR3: CASSLAATNEKLFF. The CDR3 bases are TGCGCCAGCAGCTTGGCGGCAACTAATGAAAAACTGTTTTTT.

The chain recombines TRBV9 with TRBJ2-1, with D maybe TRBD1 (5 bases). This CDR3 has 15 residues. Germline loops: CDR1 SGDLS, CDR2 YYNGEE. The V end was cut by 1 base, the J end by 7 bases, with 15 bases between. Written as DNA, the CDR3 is TGTGCCAGCAGCGTATCAGGGTCCTTTTGGAATGAGCAGTTCTTC. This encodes CASSVSGSFWNEQFF. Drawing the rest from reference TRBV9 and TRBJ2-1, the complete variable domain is DSGVTQTPKHLITATGQRVTLRCSPRSGDLSVYWYQQSLDQGLQFLIQYYNGEERAKGNILERFSAQQFPDLHSELNLSSLELGDSALYFCASSVSGSFWNEQFFGPGTRLTVL.

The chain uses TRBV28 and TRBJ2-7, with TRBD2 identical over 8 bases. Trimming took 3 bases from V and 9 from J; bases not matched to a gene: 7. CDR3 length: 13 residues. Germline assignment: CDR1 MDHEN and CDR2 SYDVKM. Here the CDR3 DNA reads TGTGCCAGCAGTTTTACCGGGGGGGTCGGGCAGTACTTC. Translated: CASSFTGGVGQYF.

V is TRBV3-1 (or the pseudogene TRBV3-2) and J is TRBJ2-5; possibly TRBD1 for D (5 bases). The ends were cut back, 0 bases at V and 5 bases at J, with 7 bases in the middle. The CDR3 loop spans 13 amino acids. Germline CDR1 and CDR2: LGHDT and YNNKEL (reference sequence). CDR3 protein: CASSQDQGETQYF. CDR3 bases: TGTGCCAGCAGCCAAGATCAGGGTGAGACCCAGTACTTC.

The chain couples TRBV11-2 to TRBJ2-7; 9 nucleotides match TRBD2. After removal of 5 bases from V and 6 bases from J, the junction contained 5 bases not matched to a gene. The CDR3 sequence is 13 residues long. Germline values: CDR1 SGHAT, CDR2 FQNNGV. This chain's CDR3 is CASSVGLASEQYF. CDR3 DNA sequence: TGTGCCAGCAGCGTGGGACTAGCAAGCGAGCAGTACTTC.

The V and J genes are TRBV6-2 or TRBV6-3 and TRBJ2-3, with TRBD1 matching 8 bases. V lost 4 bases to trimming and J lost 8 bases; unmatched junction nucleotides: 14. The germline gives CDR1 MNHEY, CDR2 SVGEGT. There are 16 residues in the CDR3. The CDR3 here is CASSSTAGTGDRTQYF. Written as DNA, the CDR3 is TGTGCCAGCAGTTCAACCGCCGGGACAGGCGACCGTACGCAGTATTTT.

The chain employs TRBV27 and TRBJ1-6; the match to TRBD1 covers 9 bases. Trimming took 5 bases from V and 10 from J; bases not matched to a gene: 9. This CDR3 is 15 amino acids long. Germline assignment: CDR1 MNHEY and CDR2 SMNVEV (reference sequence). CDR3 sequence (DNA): TGTGCCAGCAGTAAACTGGACAGGGGACGCTCACCCCTCCACTTT. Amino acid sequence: CASSKLDRGRSPLHF.

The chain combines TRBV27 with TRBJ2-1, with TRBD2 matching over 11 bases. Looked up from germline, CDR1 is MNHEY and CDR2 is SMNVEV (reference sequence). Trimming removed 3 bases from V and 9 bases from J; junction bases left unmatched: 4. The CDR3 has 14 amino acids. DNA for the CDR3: TGTGCCAGCAGTTTTAGCGGGGGGGTGGTTGAGCAGTTCTTC. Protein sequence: CASSFSGGVVEQFF.

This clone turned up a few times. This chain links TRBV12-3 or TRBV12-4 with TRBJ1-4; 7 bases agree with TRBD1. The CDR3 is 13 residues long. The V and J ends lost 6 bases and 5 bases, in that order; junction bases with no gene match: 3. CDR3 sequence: CASRAQGNEKLFF. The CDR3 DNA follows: TGTGCCAGCAGGGCACAGGGGAATGAAAAACTGTTTTTT.

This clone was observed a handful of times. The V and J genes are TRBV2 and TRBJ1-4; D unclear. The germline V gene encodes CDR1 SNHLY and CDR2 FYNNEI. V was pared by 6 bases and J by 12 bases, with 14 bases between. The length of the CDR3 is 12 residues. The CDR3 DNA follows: TGTGCCAGCAGCGAGGGATTTGGGGAACTGTTTTTT. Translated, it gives CASSEGFGELFF.

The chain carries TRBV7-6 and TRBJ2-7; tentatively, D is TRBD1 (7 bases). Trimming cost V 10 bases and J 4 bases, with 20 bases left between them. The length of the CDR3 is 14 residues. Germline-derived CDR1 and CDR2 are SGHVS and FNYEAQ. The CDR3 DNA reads TGTGCCACCTCTCCCAGGGGGGATTCTTACGAGCAGTACTTC. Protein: CATSPRGDSYEQYF.

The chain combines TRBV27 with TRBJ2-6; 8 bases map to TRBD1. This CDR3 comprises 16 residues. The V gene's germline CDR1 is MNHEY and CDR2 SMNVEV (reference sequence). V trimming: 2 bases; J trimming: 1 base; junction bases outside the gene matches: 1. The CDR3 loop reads CASSLDRGSGANVLTF. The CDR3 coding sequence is TGTGCCAGCAGTTTAGACAGGGGATCTGGGGCCAACGTCCTGACTTTC.

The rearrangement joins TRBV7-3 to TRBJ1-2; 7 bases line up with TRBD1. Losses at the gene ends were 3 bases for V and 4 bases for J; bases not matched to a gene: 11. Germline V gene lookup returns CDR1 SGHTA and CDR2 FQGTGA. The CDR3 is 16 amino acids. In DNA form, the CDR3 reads TGTGCCAGCAGCTTTGGTTCAGGGGGGAGCCGCTATGGCTACACCTTC. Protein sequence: CASSFGSGGSRYGYTF. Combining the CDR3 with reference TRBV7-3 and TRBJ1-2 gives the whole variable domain GAGVSQTPSNKVTEKGKYVELRCDPISGHTALYWYRQSLGQGPEFLIYFQGTGAADDSGLPNDRFFAVRPEGSVSTLKIQRTERGDSAVYLCASSFGSGGSRYGYTFGSGTRLTVV.

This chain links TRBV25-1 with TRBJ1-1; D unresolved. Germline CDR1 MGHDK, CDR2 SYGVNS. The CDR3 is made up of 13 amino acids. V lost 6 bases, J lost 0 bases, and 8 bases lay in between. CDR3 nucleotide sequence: TGTGCCAGCAGGAGACTGATGAACACTGAAGCTTTCTTT. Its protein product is CASRRLMNTEAFF.

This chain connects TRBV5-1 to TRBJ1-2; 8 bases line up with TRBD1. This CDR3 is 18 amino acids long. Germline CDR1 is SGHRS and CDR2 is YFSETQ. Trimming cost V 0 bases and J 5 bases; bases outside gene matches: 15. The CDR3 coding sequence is TGCGCCAGCAGCTTGGTCCCGCCGGGACAGGCGTCTCTATATGGCTACACCTTC. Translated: CASSLVPPGQASLYGYTF.